This paragraph covers one T cell receptor (beta chain) sequence. Its target is not known. These data are taken from a study of T cell responses to AZD1222 COVID-19 vaccine. Overall study findings and caveats: In all cases, repertoires were sampled only after the peak T cell response.

Only in-frame clones appear in the TCRdb table, and some are missing; sequencing was by immunoSEQ multiplex PCR. Among 90,000 to 120,000 clones listed, about 93% were seen once. The V gene's germline CDR1 is LNHNV and CDR2 YYDKDF (reference sequence). The CDR3 loop spans 17 amino acids. Trimming at V came to 4 bases and at J to 3 bases, leaving 7 bases not matched to a gene. The input for sequencing was peripheral blood, taken on day 0 of AZD1222 vaccination. The genes are TRBV15 and TRBJ1-5, with 12 bases aligning to TRBD1. The receptor comes from an adult in good health. CDR3 sequence (DNA): TGTGCCACCAGCATCTGGGGACAGGGGGCCTTCAATCAGCCCCAGCATTTT. Amino acid sequence: CATSIWGQGAFNQPQHF. The full variable domain, completed using reference TRBV15 and TRBJ1-5, is DAMVIQNPRYQVTQFGKPVTLSCSQTLNHNVMYWYQQKSSQAPKLLFHYYDKDFNNEADTPDNFQSRRPNTSFCFLDIRSPGLGDTAMYLCATSIWGQGAFNQPQHFGDGTRLSIL.